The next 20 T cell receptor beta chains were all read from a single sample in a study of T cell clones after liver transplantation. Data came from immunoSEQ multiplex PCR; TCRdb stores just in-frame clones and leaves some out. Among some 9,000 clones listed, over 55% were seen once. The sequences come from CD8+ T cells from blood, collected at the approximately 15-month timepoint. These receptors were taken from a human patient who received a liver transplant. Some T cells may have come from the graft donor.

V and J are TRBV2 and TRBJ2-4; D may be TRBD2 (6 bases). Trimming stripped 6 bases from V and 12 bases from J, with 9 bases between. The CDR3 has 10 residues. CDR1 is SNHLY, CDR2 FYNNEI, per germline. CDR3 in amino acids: CASRLARQYF. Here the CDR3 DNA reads TGTGCCAGCAGACTAGCCCGTCAGTACTTC.

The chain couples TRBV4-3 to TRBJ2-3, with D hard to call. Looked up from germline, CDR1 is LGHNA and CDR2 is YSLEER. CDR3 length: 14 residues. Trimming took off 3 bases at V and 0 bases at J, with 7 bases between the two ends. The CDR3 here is CASSQTLSTDTQYF. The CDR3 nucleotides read TGCGCCAGCAGCCAGACCTTGAGCACAGATACGCAGTATTTT.

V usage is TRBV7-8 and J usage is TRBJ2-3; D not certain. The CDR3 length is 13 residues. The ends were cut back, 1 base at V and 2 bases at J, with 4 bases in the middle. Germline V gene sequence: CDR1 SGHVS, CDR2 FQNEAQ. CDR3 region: CASSLDPTDTQYF. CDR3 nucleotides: TGTGCCAGCAGCTTAGACCCCACAGATACGCAGTATTTT.

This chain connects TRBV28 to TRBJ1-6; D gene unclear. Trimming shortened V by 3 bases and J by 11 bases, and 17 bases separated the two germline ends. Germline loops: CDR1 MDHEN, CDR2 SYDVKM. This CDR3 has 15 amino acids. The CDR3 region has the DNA TGTGCCAGCAGTTTCGATCTGGGGTCCAGGCCACCCCTCCACTTT. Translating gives CASSFDLGSRPPLHF. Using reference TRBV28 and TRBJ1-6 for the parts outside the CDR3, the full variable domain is DVKVTQSSRYLVKRTGEKVFLECVQDMDHENMFWYRQDPGLGLRLIYFSYDVKMKEKGDIPEGYSVSREKKERFSLILESASTNQTSMYLCASSFDLGSRPPLHFGNGTRLTVT.

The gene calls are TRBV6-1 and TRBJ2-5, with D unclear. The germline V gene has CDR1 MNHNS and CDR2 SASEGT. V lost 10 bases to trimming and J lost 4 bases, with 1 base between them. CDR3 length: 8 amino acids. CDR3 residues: CAIETQYF. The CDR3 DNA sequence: TGTGCCATAGAGACCCAGTACTTC.

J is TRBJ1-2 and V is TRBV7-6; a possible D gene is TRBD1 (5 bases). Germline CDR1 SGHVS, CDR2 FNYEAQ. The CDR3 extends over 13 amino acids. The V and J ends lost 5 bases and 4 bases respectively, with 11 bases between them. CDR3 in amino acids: CASSRGHLYGYTF. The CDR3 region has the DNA TGTGCCAGCAGCCGTGGACACCTCTATGGCTACACCTTC.

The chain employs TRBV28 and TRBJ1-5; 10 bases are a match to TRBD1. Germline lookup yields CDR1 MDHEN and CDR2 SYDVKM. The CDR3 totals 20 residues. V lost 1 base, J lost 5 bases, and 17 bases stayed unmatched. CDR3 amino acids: CASSLSTGGTGPLGDQPQHF. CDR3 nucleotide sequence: TGTGCCAGCAGTTTATCGACAGGGGGCACGGGCCCCCTCGGTGATCAGCCCCAGCATTTT.

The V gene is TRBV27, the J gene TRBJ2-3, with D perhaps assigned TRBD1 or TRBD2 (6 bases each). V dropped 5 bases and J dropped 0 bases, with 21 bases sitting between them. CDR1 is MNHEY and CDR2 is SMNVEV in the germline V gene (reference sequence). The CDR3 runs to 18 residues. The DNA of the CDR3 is TGTGCCAGCAGTCTACTCTTGGGGGGCGGCGCTAGCACAGATACGCAGTATTTT. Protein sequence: CASSLLLGGGASTDTQYF.

The CDR3 DNA sequence: TGCGCCAGCAGCCAAGAAGCCTATAACTATGGCTACACCTTC. This translates into CASSQEAYNYGYTF. The chain couples TRBV4-3 to TRBJ1-2; D gene ambiguous. Germline V gene data show CDR1 as LGHNA and CDR2 as YSLEER. The CDR3 totals 14 residues. Between the trimmed V and J ends, which lost 0 bases and 1 base, there was a span of 6 bases.

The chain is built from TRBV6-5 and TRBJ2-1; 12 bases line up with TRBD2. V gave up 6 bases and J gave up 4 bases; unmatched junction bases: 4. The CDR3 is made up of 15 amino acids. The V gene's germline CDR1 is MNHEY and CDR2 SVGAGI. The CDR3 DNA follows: TGTGCCAGCAGGCTAGCGGGAGGGGGGTACAATGAGCAGTTCTTC. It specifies CASRLAGGGYNEQFF.

The CDR3 is CASSFEAGTGNTIYF. CDR3 DNA: TGTGCCAGCAGCTTCGAGGCCGGGACTGGAAACACCATATATTTT. The rearrangement joins TRBV7-8 to TRBJ1-3; the D is unclear. The germline gives CDR1 SGHVS, CDR2 FQNEAQ. The V end lost 3 bases, the J end lost 2 bases, and 11 bases lay between the germline ends. The CDR3 covers 15 residues. Variable domain in full (rest from reference TRBV7-8 and TRBJ1-3): GAGVSQSPRYKVAKRGQDVALRCDPISGHVSLFWYQQALGQGPEFLTYFQNEAQLDKSGLPSDRFFAERPEGSVSTLKIQRTQQEDSAVYLCASSFEAGTGNTIYFGEGSWLTVV.

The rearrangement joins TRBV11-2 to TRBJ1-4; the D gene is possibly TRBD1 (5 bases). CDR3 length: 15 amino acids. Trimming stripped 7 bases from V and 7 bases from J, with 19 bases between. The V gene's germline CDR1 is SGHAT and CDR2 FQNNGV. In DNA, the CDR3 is TGTGCCAGCAACCCGTCAGGGCAGGGTAGTGAAAAACTGTTTTTT. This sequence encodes CASNPSGQGSEKLFF.

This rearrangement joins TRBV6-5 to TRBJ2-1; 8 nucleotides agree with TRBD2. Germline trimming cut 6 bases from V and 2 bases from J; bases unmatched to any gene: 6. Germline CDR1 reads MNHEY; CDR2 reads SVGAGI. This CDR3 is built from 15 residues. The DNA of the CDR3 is TGTGCCAGCAGAACACTAGCGGAAGCCTACAATGAGCAGTTCTTC. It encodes CASRTLAEAYNEQFF.

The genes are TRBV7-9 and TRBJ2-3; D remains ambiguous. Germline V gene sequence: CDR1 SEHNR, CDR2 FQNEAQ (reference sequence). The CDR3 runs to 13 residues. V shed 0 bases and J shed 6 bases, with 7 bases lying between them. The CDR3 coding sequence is TGTGCCAGCAGCTTAGCATTCGGGGATACGCAGTATTTT. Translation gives CASSLAFGDTQYF.

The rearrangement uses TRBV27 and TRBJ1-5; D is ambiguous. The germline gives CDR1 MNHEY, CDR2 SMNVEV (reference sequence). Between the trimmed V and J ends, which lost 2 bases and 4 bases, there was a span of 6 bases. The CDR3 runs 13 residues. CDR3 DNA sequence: TGTGCCAGCAGTTTAAGGGAGAATCAGCCCCAGCATTTT. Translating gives CASSLRENQPQHF.

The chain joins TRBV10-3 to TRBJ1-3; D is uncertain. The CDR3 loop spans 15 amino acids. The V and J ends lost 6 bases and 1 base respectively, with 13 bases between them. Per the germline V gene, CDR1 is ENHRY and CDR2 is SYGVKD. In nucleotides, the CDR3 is TGTGCCATCAGGAGAGGGAACCTTTCTGGAAACACCATATATTTT. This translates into CAIRRGNLSGNTIYF.

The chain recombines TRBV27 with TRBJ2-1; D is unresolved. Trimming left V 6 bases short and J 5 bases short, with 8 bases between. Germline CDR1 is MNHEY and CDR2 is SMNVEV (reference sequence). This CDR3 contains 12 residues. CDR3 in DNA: TGTGCCAGCAGCCTCACTAACAATGAGCAGTTCTTC. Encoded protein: CASSLTNNEQFF.

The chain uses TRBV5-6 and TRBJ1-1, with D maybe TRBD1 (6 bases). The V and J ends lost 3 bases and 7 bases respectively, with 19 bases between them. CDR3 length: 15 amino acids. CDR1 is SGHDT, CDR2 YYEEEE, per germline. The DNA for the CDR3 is TGTGCCAGCAGCTCCCTCGTAACAGGGAGGTATGAAGCTTTCTTT. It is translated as CASSSLVTGRYEAFF.

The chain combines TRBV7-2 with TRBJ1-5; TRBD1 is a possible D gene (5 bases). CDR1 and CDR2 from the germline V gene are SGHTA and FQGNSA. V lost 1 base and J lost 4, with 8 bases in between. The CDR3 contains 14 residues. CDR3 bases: TGTGCCAGCAGCTTAGGGGGGAGGAATCAGCCCCAGCATTTT. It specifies CASSLGGRNQPQHF.

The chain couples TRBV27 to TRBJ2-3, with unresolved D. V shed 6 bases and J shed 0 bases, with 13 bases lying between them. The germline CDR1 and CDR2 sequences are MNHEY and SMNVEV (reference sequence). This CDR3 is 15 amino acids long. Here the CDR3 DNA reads TGTGCCAGCAGCCCCCATTTCTCAAGCACAGATACGCAGTATTTT. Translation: CASSPHFSSTDTQYF.